This T cell receptor beta chain was recovered during a study of identical twins. The CDR3 sequence is 14 residues long. With 2 bases clipped from V and 7 bases from J, the junction kept 6 bases outside the gene matches. Germline lookup yields CDR1 SGHKS and CDR2 YYEKEE (reference sequence). TCRdb called the 5' RACE reads again in MiXCR, with one record for every CDR3 protein. Among just under 650,000 distinct CDR3 sequences listed, around 7.4% were seen once. These records were also assigned to another study, of yellow fever vaccine responses in identical twins.

This sequence joins TRBV5-5 and TRBJ2-7; TRBD1 matches at 10 bases. The specimen was PBMCs. This clonotype was obtained from a woman younger than 30 in good health. This CDR3 is CASSFGTGAEEQYF. The CDR3 DNA is TGTGCCAGCAGCTTCGGGACAGGGGCAGAAGAGCAGTACTTC.